This is a list of T cell receptor beta chains from one sample in a study of control samples from healthy donors and cancer patients. Clones were sequenced by immunoSEQ multiplex PCR, and TCRdb holds only the in-frame ones, with some missing. Counted here are approximately 100,000 clones, about 84% occurring once; the ten biggest clones make up approximately 2.1%. The sample taken for sequencing was blood. The source of these receptors is a woman aged 40 to 49 in good health. CDR3s include the opening cysteine and the closing phenylalanine or tryptophan. D genes are given only for firm matches. Clone size is given for some rows only: seen once, a few or many times, or a class if the clone is expanded.

clone_size j_call d_call v_call cdr3_nt cdr3_aa
. TRBJ2-2 . TRBV4-3 TGCGCCAGCAGCCAACTCCCCGCGAACACCGGGGAGCTGTTTTTT CASSQLPANTGELFF
once TRBJ2-3 TRBD2 TRBV30 TGTGCCTGGAGTGAGACTAGCGGGGGCCATTATACGCAGTATTTT CAWSETSGGHYTQYF
. TRBJ2-2 . TRBV7-2 TGTGCCAGCAGCTTAGTGGGGCGAGGCGGGGAGCTGTTTTTT CASSLVGRGGELFF
. TRBJ1-3 . TRBV24-1 TGTGCCACCAGTGATAACCTGCCTGGAAACACCATATATTTT CATSDNLPGNTIYF
. TRBJ1-6 . TRBV6-1 TGTGCCAGCAGTGAAATTGAGGTCACCACACCCCTCCACTTT CASSEIEVTTPLHF
. TRBJ2-5 . TRBV21-1 TGTGCCAGCAGCCATCCCCGAGAGACCCAGTACTTC CASSHPRETQYF
once TRBJ1-1 . TRBV11-3 TGTGCCAGCAGTCTGAAGTGGAACACTGAAGCTTTCTTT CASSLKWNTEAFF
. TRBJ2-1 . TRBV19 TGTGCCAGTAGCTTAGCAGCTGAGCAGTTCTTC CASSLAAEQFF
. TRBJ2-2 . TRBV5-1 TGCGCCAGCAGCCCACGGAGCAACACCGGGGAGCTGTTTTTT CASSPRSNTGELFF
. TRBJ1-4 . TRBV5-5 TGTGCCAGCAGCCCTCGGACGTGGGGACGCGAAAAACTGTTTTTT CASSPRTWGREKLFF
. TRBJ1-6 TRBD1 TRBV6-2/TRBV6-3 TGTGCCAGCAGTCCCGGGACAGGGGATTCACCCCTCCACTTT CASSPGTGDSPLHF
. TRBJ2-1 TRBD1 TRBV5-1 TGCGCCAGCAGCTATGGACAGGTCAATGAGCAGTTCTTC CASSYGQVNEQFF
. TRBJ1-1 . TRBV6-5 TGTGCCAGCAGAACCTGGGGAAACACTGAAGCTTTCTTT CASRTWGNTEAFF
. TRBJ2-7 . TRBV12-3/TRBV12-4 TGTGCCAGCAGTTTACTAGCAAGGGGGGAGCAGTACTTC CASSLLARGEQYF
. TRBJ2-2 TRBD1 TRBV25-1 TGTGCCAGCAGTGAAGAGATGTCCAGGGGGCAGAACACCGGGGAGCTGTTTTTT CASSEEMSRGQNTGELFF
. TRBJ1-1 . TRBV7-8 TGTGCCAGCAGCTTAGGGAGGGGTGGGAACACTGAAGCTTTCTTT CASSLGRGGNTEAFF
. TRBJ1-2 . TRBV2 TGTGCCAGTCACAGGGACCCTAACTATGGCTACACCTTC CASHRDPNYGYTF
. TRBJ2-7 . TRBV6-6 TGTGCCAGCAGTTATTCCAGAACCGAGCAGTACTTC CASSYSRTEQYF
. TRBJ2-3 TRBD1 TRBV24-1 TGTGCCACCAGTGACCCGGGACAGGGAACAGATACGCAGTATTTT CATSDPGQGTDTQYF
once TRBJ2-7 . TRBV6-2/TRBV6-3 TGTGCCAGCAGTTACTCGAGCGTCGGCTACGAGCAGTACTTC CASSYSSVGYEQYF
. TRBJ2-3 TRBD2 TRBV7-3 TGTGCCAGCAGCTCGGGACTAGCTAGCACAGATACGCAGTATTTT CASSSGLASTDTQYF
. TRBJ2-2 . TRBV2 TGTGCCAGCAGTGAAGTTTTGGGCACCGGGGAGCTGTTTTTT CASSEVLGTGELFF
once TRBJ2-1 TRBD1 TRBV7-2 TGTGCCAGCAGCTCGGGGACAGCTAGCTCCTACAATGAGCAGTTCTTC CASSSGTASSYNEQFF
once TRBJ2-4 TRBD1 TRBV6-1 TGTGCCAGCAGTGATCCACGGGACAGGTTGTTTGGAAGAAACATTCAGTACTTC CASSDPRDRLFGRNIQYF
. TRBJ2-5 . TRBV5-1 TGCGCCAGCAGCTCCCTCCAAGAGACCCAGTACTTC CASSSLQETQYF
. TRBJ2-3 . TRBV2 TGTGCCAGCAGTCCCCAGGGGTTTAATGAGTATTTT CASSPQGFNEYF
. TRBJ1-1 . TRBV5-5 TGTGCCAGCAGCCCGTCTCTCTCGAACACTGAAGCTTTCTTT CASSPSLSNTEAFF
. TRBJ1-2 . TRBV2 TGTGCCAGCAGTGAAGCCCCCGGCGAAGGCGGATACTTGTCCGGGGGCTACACCTTC CASSEAPGEGGYLSGGYTF
. TRBJ2-6 . TRBV9 TGTGCCAGCAGCGTACAGAGGGCCGGGGCCAACGTCCTGACTTTC CASSVQRAGANVLTF
. TRBJ1-1 . TRBV6-4 TGTGCCAGCAGTGAAGGATTGGGCACTGAAGCTTTCTTT CASSEGLGTEAFF
. TRBJ1-6 . TRBV21-1 TGTGCCAGCAGCAAAATATTTTGGGTTTGGGGACAGGGAGGTTCACCCCTCCACTTT CASSKIFWVWGQGGSPLHF
. TRBJ1-6 TRBD1 TRBV10-3 TGTGCCACCGGGACAGCCAATTCACCCCTCCACTTT CATGTANSPLHF
. TRBJ2-5 TRBD2 TRBV6-1 TGTGCCAGCAGAGAACCTCCGGGGGGTGTAACCGAGACCCAGTACTTC CASREPPGGVTETQYF
. TRBJ2-1 . TRBV3-1/TRBV3-2 TGTGCCAGCAGCCAATTGGGACTGGGTCGCTCCTACAATGAGCAGTTCTTC CASSQLGLGRSYNEQFF
. TRBJ2-1 TRBD2 TRBV19 TGTGCCAGTAGTACCGGGACTAGCGTCGCTAGTGAGCAGTTCTTC CASSTGTSVASEQFF
. TRBJ1-4 . TRBV6-1 TGTGCCAGCAGTGAAGCGCGGGTGAGGCGGAAACTGTTTTTT CASSEARVRRKLFF
. TRBJ1-2 . TRBV6-1 TGTGCCAGCAGTGATACAGGGATTGACAGCTATGGCTACACCTTC CASSDTGIDSYGYTF
. TRBJ2-1 . TRBV14 TGTGCCAGCAGCCAAGCGTTACCCAGAGACGACAGCAAGCTTTGCTACAATGAGCAGTTCTTC CASSQALPRDDSKLCYNEQFF
. TRBJ2-7 . TRBV6-2/TRBV6-3 TGTGCCAGCAGTTACCGGGTCAAGTCCTACGAGCAGTACTTC CASSYRVKSYEQYF
. TRBJ1-5 . TRBV12-3/TRBV12-4 TGTGCCAGCAGTCCTTCGAGAGATCAGCCCCAGCATTTT CASSPSRDQPQHF
. TRBJ1-1 . TRBV6-2/TRBV6-3 TGTGCCAGCAGTTACCCCCTCGGACGGATCACTGAAGCTTTCTTT CASSYPLGRITEAFF
. TRBJ2-6 TRBD1 TRBV18 TGTGCCAGCTCACCACAGACGACAGGGGGCCGCTCTGGGGCCAACGTCCTGACTTTC CASSPQTTGGRSGANVLTF
. TRBJ2-2 . TRBV4-3 TGCGCCAGCAGCCAAAAAGAGAACACCGGGGAGCTGTTTTTT CASSQKENTGELFF
. TRBJ1-1 TRBD1 TRBV29-1 TGCAGCGCTATGACCGGGACAGGGGGGTTGAACACTGAAGCTTTCTTT CSAMTGTGGLNTEAFF
. TRBJ2-2 . TRBV10-2 TGCGCCAGCAGTGAGCCCGGGGGGCACACCGGGGAGCTGTTTTTT CASSEPGGHTGELFF
. TRBJ1-2 . TRBV29-1 TGCAGCGTTGAAGAACCCGCTTATGGCTACACCTTC CSVEEPAYGYTF
. TRBJ1-1 . TRBV29-1 TGCAGCGTTGGCCGACAGATAAACACTGAAGCTTTCTTT CSVGRQINTEAFF
. TRBJ1-5 . TRBV30 TGTGCCTGGTCGAGGGCTGGTCAGCCCCAGCATTTT CAWSRAGQPQHF
. TRBJ1-2 . TRBV5-6 TGTGCCAGCAGTGAGGCAGGGGCCTATGGCTACACCTTC CASSEAGAYGYTF
. TRBJ2-7 TRBD2 TRBV7-2 TGTGCCAGCAGCTTATCAGCGGGGGGGCCCTACGAGCAGTACTTC CASSLSAGGPYEQYF
. TRBJ1-1 TRBD1 TRBV4-1 TGCGCCAGCAGCCAAGTGGGGCAGGGGGCCGATGAAGCTTTCTTT CASSQVGQGADEAFF
. TRBJ2-7 . TRBV6-2/TRBV6-3 TGTGCCAGCAGTTCTGGGTTCGCTAGTTCCTACGAGCAGTACTTC CASSSGFASSYEQYF
few TRBJ1-1 TRBD1 TRBV5-4 TGTGCCAGCAGCGCGGGACAGGGAGTCACTGAAGCTTTCTTT CASSAGQGVTEAFF
. TRBJ1-2 . TRBV20-1 TGCAGTGCTAGTTGGGAGGGCGGATCGAACTATGGCTACACCTTC CSASWEGGSNYGYTF
. TRBJ1-1 TRBD1 TRBV3-1/TRBV3-2 TGTGCCAGCACCTCGACAGGGTTGAACACTGAAGCTTTCTTT CASTSTGLNTEAFF